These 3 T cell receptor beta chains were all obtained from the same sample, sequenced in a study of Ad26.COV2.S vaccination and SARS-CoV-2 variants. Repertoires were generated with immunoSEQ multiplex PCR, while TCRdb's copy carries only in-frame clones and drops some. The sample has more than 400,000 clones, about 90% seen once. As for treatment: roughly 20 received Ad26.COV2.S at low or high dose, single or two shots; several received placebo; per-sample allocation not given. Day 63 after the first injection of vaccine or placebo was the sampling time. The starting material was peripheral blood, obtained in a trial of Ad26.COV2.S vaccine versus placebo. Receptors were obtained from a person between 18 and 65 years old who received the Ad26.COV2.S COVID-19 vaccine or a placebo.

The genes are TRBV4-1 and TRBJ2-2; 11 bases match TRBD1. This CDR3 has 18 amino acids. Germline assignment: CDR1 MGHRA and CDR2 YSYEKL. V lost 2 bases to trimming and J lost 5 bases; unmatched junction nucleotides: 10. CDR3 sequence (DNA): TGCGCCAGCAGCCAAAAAAAAGGACAGGGGGCGCGAACCGGGGAGCTGTTTTTT. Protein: CASSQKKGQGARTGELFF.

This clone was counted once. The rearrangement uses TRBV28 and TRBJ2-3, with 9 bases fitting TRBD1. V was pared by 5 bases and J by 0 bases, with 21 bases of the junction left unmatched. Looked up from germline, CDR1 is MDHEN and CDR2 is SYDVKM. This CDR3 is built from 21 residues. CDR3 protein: CASSPTTKHDGTGSSTDTQYF. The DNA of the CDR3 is TGTGCCAGCAGTCCAACCACAAAGCATGACGGGACAGGGTCTAGCACAGATACGCAGTATTTT.

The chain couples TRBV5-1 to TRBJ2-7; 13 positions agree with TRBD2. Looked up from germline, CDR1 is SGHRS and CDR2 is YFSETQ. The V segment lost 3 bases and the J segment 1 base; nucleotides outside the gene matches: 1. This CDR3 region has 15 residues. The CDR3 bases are TGCGCCAGCAGCTCGGGACTAGCGGGGTCCTACGAGCAGTACTTC. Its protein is CASSSGLAGSYEQYF.